These T cell receptor beta chains were read from a single sample in a study of T cells expressing NK-cell markers. TCRdb reprocessed the 5' RACE reads; each CDR3 protein has one entry and no DNA is given. In total, the table holds 400,000 to 550,000 distinct CDR3 sequences. The specimen sequenced was blood T cells: a sorted CD56 or NKG2C T cell subset, CD4+ or CD8+ T cells, or bulk PBMC T cells (not recorded which). These receptors were taken from a woman between 18 and 75 years old in good health. CDR3s include the opening cysteine and the closing phenylalanine or tryptophan. Fields, in order: CDR3 length, J gene, V gene, CDR3 protein.

>14|TRBJ2-1|TRBV10-3
CAISPAGAMNEQFF
>15|TRBJ2-3|TRBV25-1
CASTPGRSWTDTQYF
>16|TRBJ2-7|TRBV20-1
CSARGDRGSLSYEQYF
>14|TRBJ1-3|TRBV7-9
CASSLAFSGNTIYF
>14|TRBJ2-1|TRBV7-2
CASSSGTGFGEQFF
>17|TRBJ2-5|TRBV7-2
CASSLASGGPAQETQYF
>15|TRBJ2-3|TRBV5-1
CASRSIRTSTDTQYF
>16|TRBJ2-1|TRBV5-1
CASSLAGLRGVGEQFF
>14|TRBJ2-1|TRBV11-3
CASSKRGGLNEQFF
>13|TRBJ1-1|TRBV4-3
CASSHHRDTEAFF
>14|TRBJ2-5|TRBV10-2
CASSARTHQETQYF
>14|TRBJ2-2|TRBV12-3/TRBV12-4
CASSLRQNTGELFF
>11|TRBJ2-7|TRBV29-1
CSAQTTSEQYF
>14|TRBJ1-1|TRBV3-1
CASSRRGLEDEAFF
>15|TRBJ2-4|TRBV9
CASSASGGPKNIQYF
>14|TRBJ1-2|TRBV6-1
CASRPTQGNYGYTF
>15|TRBJ2-1|TRBV7-3
CASSQIVTGYNEQFF
>13|TRBJ2-1|TRBV20-1
CSARDLLRPEQFF
>13|TRBJ2-7|TRBV20-1
CSATTRLAYEQYF
>18|TRBJ1-3|TRBV20-1
CSASRSDRVSRSGNTIYF
>16|TRBJ2-2|TRBV6-1
CATHEVAGALTGELFF
>11|TRBJ1-4|TRBV20-1
CSASGDEKLFF
>15|TRBJ2-3|TRBV5-4
CASSVKGPYTDTQYF
>13|TRBJ1-2|TRBV3-1
CASSQARRYGYTF
>13|TRBJ2-5|TRBV12-3/TRBV12-4
CASSSGSEETQYF
>15|TRBJ1-6|TRBV20-1
CSAKTGSSYNSPLHF
>15|TRBJ2-7|TRBV3-1
CASSQGPVSGYEQYF
>16|TRBJ2-2|TRBV20-1
CSARDPARANTGELFF
>14|TRBJ2-3|TRBV6-2/TRBV6-3
CASSLGTSLDTQYF
>18|TRBJ2-3|TRBV4-3
CASSQEELAGGNTDTQYF
>14|TRBJ2-7|TRBV27
CASSPTTAPYEQYF
>14|TRBJ2-2|TRBV7-9
CASNDRTATGELFF
>14|TRBJ1-3|TRBV12-3/TRBV12-4
CASSLGQGTNTIYF
>16|TRBJ2-6|TRBV18
CASSPIFQPGANVLTF
>14|TRBJ2-7|TRBV28
CASTPGGTNFEQYF